Following are 5 T cell receptor beta chains from one sample sequenced in a study of blood T cell repertoires in COVID-19. The protocol was immunoSEQ multiplex PCR, while the TCRdb copy is restricted to in-frame clones and leaves out a portion. The table includes about 290,000 clones, roughly 80% detected once. The sequencing input was peripheral blood. These receptors came from a woman aged 50 to 60 with active or convalescent COVID-19.

The chain employs TRBV19 and TRBJ1-5; D is possibly TRBD1 (6 bases). Germline V gene lookup returns CDR1 LNHDA and CDR2 SQIVND (reference sequence). The CDR3 contains 15 residues. The V and J ends lost 0 bases and 7 bases respectively, with 13 bases between them. Here the CDR3 reads CASSIETGPRQPQHF. The CDR3 DNA reads TGTGCCAGTAGTATAGAAACAGGGCCGAGGCAGCCCCAGCATTTT.

CDR3 sequence: CASPPRTGGWVNTEAFF. Here the CDR3 DNA reads TGTGCCAGCCCTCCCCGGACAGGGGGCTGGGTGAACACTGAAGCTTTCTTT. J is TRBJ1-1 and V is TRBV28, with 11 positions matching TRBD1. The CDR3 spans 17 residues. Germline V gene sequence: CDR1 MDHEN, CDR2 SYDVKM. The J segment lost 0 bases and the V segment lost 8 bases, leaving 11 bases of the junction unmatched.

The chain combines TRBV7-2 with TRBJ1-2, with a tentative D call TRBD1 (6 bases). This CDR3 has 13 amino acids. The V gene lost 7 bases and the J gene lost 5 bases, with 14 bases spanning the gap. In germline, CDR1 is SGHTA, CDR2 FQGNSA. The CDR3 region has the DNA TGTGCCAGCACCCTCGACAGGCAATATGGCTACACCTTC. It is translated as CASTLDRQYGYTF.

The rearrangement joins TRBV28 to TRBJ1-5; the D gene is possibly TRBD1 (5 bases). The CDR3 contains 12 residues. CDR1 is MDHEN and CDR2 is SYDVKM in the germline V gene. V lost 6 bases and J 10 bases, leaving 13 bases between the germline ends. In DNA, the CDR3 is TGTGCCAGCAGGATCCAGGGTTTACCCCAGCATTTT. It yields the protein CASRIQGLPQHF.

The CDR3 nucleotides are TGTGCCAGCAGTTACGCGAGTAACTATGGCTACACCTTC. Its protein product is CASSYASNYGYTF. The rearrangement links TRBV27 to TRBJ1-2; D not certain. Germline loops: CDR1 MNHEY, CDR2 SMNVEV (reference sequence). The CDR3 is made up of 13 amino acids. V lost 4 bases to trimming and J lost 1 base, with 7 bases between them.